Below, 9 T cell receptor beta chains from the same sample are listed, as sequenced in a study of cytomegalovirus exposure and HLA in healthy donors. PCR was performed using 60 Vbeta and 13 Jbeta primers. Sequencing used immunoSEQ multiplex PCR; TCRdb keeps in-frame clones, though not all of them. The table shows about 150,000 clones, with roughly 80% occurring only once. The specimen sequenced was PBMCs. The source is a woman between 40 and 55 years old in good health and CMV-seropositive.

The CDR3 protein is CASSATGGIWEQYF. The CDR3 coding sequence is TGTGCCAGCAGTGCAACAGGGGGGATTTGGGAGCAGTACTTC. The rearrangement links TRBV6-5 to TRBJ2-7, with 8 bases that match TRBD1. Per germline, CDR1 MNHEY and CDR2 SVGAGI. Losses at the gene ends were 5 bases for V and 7 bases for J; bases not matched to a gene: 10. This CDR3 is 14 amino acids long.

This clone was found a few times. J is TRBJ2-6 and V is TRBV4-3, with a weak D call TRBD2 (6 bases). Trimming left V 0 bases short and J 1 base short, with 10 bases between. Germline CDR1 LGHNA, CDR2 YSLEER. CDR3 size: 17 residues. The CDR3 is CASSQDRGISGANVLTF. CDR3 sequence (DNA): TGCGCCAGCAGCCAAGATCGGGGGATATCTGGGGCCAACGTCCTGACTTTC.

The rearrangement uses TRBV2 and TRBJ1-2; D possibly corresponds to TRBD1 (5 bases). Trimming stripped 8 bases from V and 3 bases from J, with 7 bases between. Germline CDR1 and CDR2: SNHLY and FYNNEI. CDR3 length: 11 amino acids. The CDR3 nucleotides are TGTGCCAGCGGAGGGGACTATGGCTACACCTTC. Translated: CASGGDYGYTF.

The chain links TRBV11-2 to TRBJ2-5; 10 bases align to TRBD2. The CDR3 has 15 amino acids. Germline V gene sequence: CDR1 SGHAT, CDR2 FQNNGV. With V trimmed by 1 base and J by 5 bases, 4 bases remained unmatched. CDR3 residues: CASSLGTSGRETQYF. The CDR3 bases are TGTGCCAGCAGCTTAGGGACTAGCGGAAGGGAGACCCAGTACTTC. Drawing the rest from reference TRBV11-2 and TRBJ2-5, the complete variable domain is EAGVAQSPRYKIIEKRQSVAFWCNPISGHATLYWYQQILGQGPKLLIQFQNNGVVDDSQLPKDRFSAERLKGVDSTLKIQPAKLEDSAVYLCASSLGTSGRETQYFGPGTRLLVL.

The chain is built from TRBV28 and TRBJ1-1; no clear D gene. Trimming stripped 5 bases from V and 5 bases from J, with 18 bases between. Looked up from germline, CDR1 is MDHEN and CDR2 is SYDVKM. The CDR3 is 15 residues long. Here the CDR3 reads CASSPRGGRGTEAFF. In DNA, the CDR3 is TGTGCCAGCAGTCCCCGGGGAGGGAGAGGGACTGAAGCTTTCTTT.

V and J are TRBV2 and TRBJ2-7; maybe TRBD2 (5 bases). The length of the CDR3 is 16 residues. The germline gives CDR1 SNHLY, CDR2 FYNNEI. The V gene lost 6 bases and the J gene lost 6 bases, with 24 bases spanning the gap. Here the CDR3 DNA reads TGTGCCAGCAGCGCTTCTTCCCGGGATCAGACGCTCGAGCAGTACTTC. As protein: CASSASSRDQTLEQYF.

The chain joins TRBV27 to TRBJ1-4, with D uncertain. Between the trimmed V and J ends, which lost 5 bases and 0 bases, there was a span of 10 bases. CDR1 is MNHEY, CDR2 SMNVEV, per germline (reference sequence). The CDR3 runs 15 residues. CDR3 sequence (DNA): TGTGCCAGCAGTCCGAACGGTGCAACTAATGAAAAACTGTTTTTT. Its protein is CASSPNGATNEKLFF. Full variable domain (remainder filled in from reference TRBV27 and TRBJ1-4): EAQVTQNPRYLITVTGKKLTVTCSQNMNHEYMSWYRQDPGLGLRQIYYSMNVEVTDKGDVPEGYKVSRKEKRNFPLILESPSPNQTSLYFCASSPNGATNEKLFFGSGTQLSVL.

The chain employs TRBV28 and TRBJ1-1; TRBD1 matches at 8 bases. CDR1 and CDR2 (germline): MDHEN, SYDVKM. The ends lost 5 bases at V and 0 bases at J; junction bases unmatched: 5. CDR3 size: 15 residues. CDR3 sequence: CASSPHRGMNTEAFF. The DNA of the CDR3 is TGTGCCAGCAGTCCTCACAGGGGGATGAACACTGAAGCTTTCTTT.

This clone was counted a single time. The chain uses TRBV5-6 and TRBJ2-4, with 7 bases aligning to TRBD1. The CDR3 is 12 amino acids. The J segment lost 6 bases and the V segment lost 4 bases, leaving 1 base of the junction unmatched. Germline V CDR1 and CDR2: SGHDT, YYEEEE. CDR3 DNA sequence: TGTGCCAGCAGCCGGGACAGAAACATTCAGTACTTC. It translates to CASSRDRNIQYF.